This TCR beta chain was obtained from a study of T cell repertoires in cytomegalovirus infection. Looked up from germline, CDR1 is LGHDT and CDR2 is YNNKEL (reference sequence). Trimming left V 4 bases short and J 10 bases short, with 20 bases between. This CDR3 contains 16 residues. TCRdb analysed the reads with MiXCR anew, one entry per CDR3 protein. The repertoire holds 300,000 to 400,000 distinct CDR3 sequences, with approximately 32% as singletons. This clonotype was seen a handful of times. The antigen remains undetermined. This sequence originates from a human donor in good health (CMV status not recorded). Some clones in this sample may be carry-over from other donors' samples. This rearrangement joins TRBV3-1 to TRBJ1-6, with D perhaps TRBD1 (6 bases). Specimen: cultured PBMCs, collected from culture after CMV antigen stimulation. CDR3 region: CASSPLGGRVVSPLHF. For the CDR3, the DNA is TGTGCCAGCAGCCCTCTTGGGGGGCGCGTAGTCTCACCCCTCCACTTT.